A selection of T cell receptor beta chains follows, all from one sample in a study of T cell responses to AZD1222 COVID-19 vaccine. Sequencing was performed with immunoSEQ multiplex PCR; in TCRdb, only in-frame clones are kept and a portion is missing. The data contain tens of thousands of clones, roughly 90% of them singletons. Material: peripheral blood, obtained 28 days after the second AZD1222 dose. The receptors originated from an adult who received the AZD1222 COVID-19 vaccine. CDR3s include the opening cysteine and the closing phenylalanine or tryptophan. D genes are given only for firm matches. Some rows mark clone size as missing; the rest say once, few, many or name a class of expanded clone.

D gene	V gene	J gene	clone size	CDR3 protein	CDR3 DNA
TRBD1	TRBV29-1	TRBJ1-2	-	CSALEGGGGGYTF	TGCAGCGCCCTAGAAGGGGGAGGGGGCGGCTACACCTTC
-	TRBV12-5	TRBJ1-2	once	CASGQWPGGFDVYTF	TGTGCTAGTGGTCAGTGGCCGGGGGGATTCGACGTTTACACCTTC
-	TRBV29-1	TRBJ1-2	-	CSATSRGQSGYTF	TGCAGCGCCACGAGCAGAGGACAGTCTGGCTACACCTTC
-	TRBV9	TRBJ2-7	once	CASSVAGSGEQYF	TGTGCCAGCAGCGTAGCCGGGAGCGGCGAGCAGTACTTC
-	TRBV7-6	TRBJ2-2	-	CASSLEGRMTGELFF	TGTGCCAGCAGCTTAGAGGGACGGATGACCGGGGAGCTGTTTTTT
-	TRBV18	TRBJ1-1	few	CASSLRETEAFF	TGTGCCAGCTCCCTCAGGGAAACTGAAGCTTTCTTT
-	TRBV5-4	TRBJ2-3	-	CASSYSRGSRADTQYF	TGTGCCAGCAGCTACAGTAGGGGAAGCAGAGCAGATACGCAGTATTTT
-	TRBV11-2	TRBJ1-5	-	CASSPGPAQPQHF	TGTGCCAGCAGCCCGGGCCCCGCTCAGCCCCAGCATTTT
-	TRBV6-2/TRBV6-3	TRBJ1-5	-	CASSYSRSGFDQPQHF	TGTGCCAGCAGTTACTCGAGGTCGGGGTTCGATCAGCCCCAGCATTTT
-	TRBV2	TRBJ1-5	-	CASSVGRDQPQHF	TGTGCCAGCAGTGTGGGTCGAGATCAGCCCCAGCATTTT
-	TRBV11-1	TRBJ2-7	-	CASSFRGNYYEQYF	TGTGCCAGCAGCTTCCGGGGAAACTACTACGAGCAGTACTTC
-	TRBV18	TRBJ1-2	-	CASSPNKDMATVGYTF	TGTGCCAGCTCACCTAATAAGGACATGGCCACAGTGGGCTACACCTTC
-	TRBV6-1	TRBJ1-4	few	CASSDRMWEKLFF	TGTGCCAGCAGTGATCGGATGTGGGAAAAACTGTTTTTT
-	TRBV5-1	TRBJ2-3	-	CASSLEGVADTQYF	TGCGCCAGCAGCTTGGAGGGGGTAGCAGATACGCAGTATTTT
-	TRBV9	TRBJ1-1	-	CASSVSQGNTEAFF	TGTGCCAGCAGCGTTTCACAGGGGAACACTGAAGCTTTCTTT
-	TRBV4-3	TRBJ1-2	-	CASSQQTGGYGYTF	TGCGCCAGCAGCCAACAGACAGGAGGCTATGGCTACACCTTC
-	TRBV3-1/TRBV3-2	TRBJ1-2	-	CASSPQGNYGYTF	TGTGCCAGCAGCCCGCAGGGAAACTATGGCTACACCTTC
-	TRBV29-1	TRBJ2-3	-	CSVPADPTDTQYF	TGCAGCGTTCCAGCGGATCCCACAGATACGCAGTATTTT
-	TRBV6-5	TRBJ1-1	-	CASSTRLNTEAFF	TGTGCCAGCAGTACCCGGTTGAACACTGAAGCTTTCTTT
-	TRBV10-3	TRBJ1-4	-	CATRGLENEKLFF	TGTGCCACCCGGGGGCTCGAAAATGAAAAACTGTTTTTT
TRBD1	TRBV27	TRBJ1-2	-	CASRQKNRGYNDVF	TGTGCCAGCAGGCAGAAAAACAGGGGGTACAACGACGTCTTC
-	TRBV24-1	TRBJ1-5	-	CATSDLPRGELYSNQPQHF	TGTGCCACCAGTGATCTCCCTAGAGGGGAGCTTTATAGCAATCAGCCCCAGCATTTT
TRBD1	TRBV6-1	TRBJ1-5	many	CASSEDRGSQPQHF	TGTGCCAGCAGCGAAGACAGGGGATCCCAGCCCCAGCATTTT
-	TRBV2	TRBJ1-2	-	CASSDRRAGTF	TGTGCCAGCAGTGACCGAAGGGCCGGCACCTTC
-	TRBV1	TRBJ2-1	-	CTSSQDAPGTRRRNEQFF	TGCACCAGCAGCCAAGATGCCCCCGGGACTAGAAGGAGGAATGAGCAGTTCTTC
-	TRBV19	TRBJ1-1	-	CASSIGGSTEAFF	TGTGCCAGTAGTATAGGGGGAAGCACTGAAGCTTTCTTT
-	TRBV11-3	TRBJ2-1	-	CASSPAERYNEQFF	TGTGCCAGCAGCCCCGCCGAGCGGTACAATGAGCAGTTCTTC
-	TRBV7-2	TRBJ2-2	-	CASSLNGSPGELFF	TGTGCCAGCAGCTTAAACGGGAGTCCCGGGGAGCTGTTTTTT
-	TRBV9	TRBJ2-3	-	CASSVGPRSTDTQYF	TGTGCCAGCAGCGTGGGACCGCGTAGCACAGATACGCAGTATTTT
-	TRBV7-3	TRBJ2-2	-	CASSPSAGELFF	TGTGCCAGCAGCCCCTCAGCGGGGGAGCTGTTTTTT
-	TRBV2	TRBJ2-7	once	CASSDPRTEGRSYEQYF	TGTGCCAGCAGTGACCCGAGGACGGAGGGGAGGTCCTACGAGCAGTACTTC
-	TRBV28	TRBJ1-2	-	CASSWDYGYTF	TGTGCCAGCAGTTGGGACTATGGCTACACCTTC
-	TRBV2	TRBJ2-5	-	CAGFPSRDQETQYF	TGTGCCGGATTCCCTTCCCGGGATCAAGAGACCCAGTACTTC
TRBD2	TRBV27	TRBJ2-1	-	CASSFGLAGGNEQFF	TGTGCCAGCAGTTTTGGGCTAGCGGGAGGTAATGAGCAGTTCTTC